This T cell receptor (beta chain) was sequenced for a study of shared T cell receptors in the human thymus (dated by TCRdb to about 2021). Background on the whole study: The study examined how self-reactive, shared T-cell receptor alpha chains are generated in the human thymus.

Library creation used the immunoSEQ multiplex PCR assay. Held by TCRdb, this immuneACCESS table contains in-frame sequences only and omits some clones. Under half of the omission traces to an unresolved V gene where checked; the cause of the rest is unknown. Counted in this sample were roughly 550,000 clones; approximately 78% of them appeared once. The top ten clonotypes cover more than 0.01% of the sample. A note on this clone: Its antigen is currently not known. No qualities accompany the bases; no much larger clone lies one base away.

The junction shows trimming of 4 bases on V and 6 bases on J, and the gene matches do not reach 10 bases of it. CDR3 length: 15 amino acids, cysteine to phenylalanine. Of all the DNA, just the CDR3 is kept, 45 bases in frame from base 1. In the germline V gene (reference sequence), CDR1 corresponds to SGHAT and CDR2 to FQDESV. This same sample was also taken into another study, of human thymus T cells. Drawing on the second study: In Finland, the donors were immunologically healthy infants who were having open corrective cardiac surgery for congenital heart defects. Thymus tissue was obtained as surgical resects removed during corrective cardiac surgery. V and J gene segment usage appeared biased in both thymic and peripheral blood repertoires. According to the related research, thymic TCR repertoires were highly overlapping among unrelated individuals. The study described the TCR alpha and beta repertoires in under ten infant thymus samples and a few matching peripheral blood samples. The cohort included more than 5 male and two female infants, with donor ages spanning 7 to 244 days. Thymocytes were released mechanically from tissue and stored at -70 °C as pellets of about 8.5-31 million cells. A QIAsymphony instrument was used to extract genomic DNA from the frozen cell pellets. The immunoSEQ multiplex PCR assay was used to amplify the TCRB and TCRAD loci from a standardized amount of quality-controlled genomic DNA. The V(D)J region was spanned by amplicons of a length sufficient to cover the CDR3 and to identify V and J genes. The amplicons were sequenced on an Illumina platform via the commercial immunoSEQ service. Primer bias and sequencing errors were corrected using previously described methods, and TCRAD and TCRB definitions followed the IMGT database. The repertoires were analysed using immunoSEQ Analyzer 3.0 and VDJTools for basic statistics, V/J segment usage, diversity estimates, rarefaction and pairwise overlap. Diversity was estimated with Chao1, ChaoE, Efron-Thisted, Shannon and inverse Simpson indices, and also on datasets down-sampled to the smallest sample. Repertoire overlap used strict matching of CDR3 nucleotide sequence, V gene and J gene, with Jaccard-based multidimensional scaling clustering. On average, thymus samples yielded hundreds of thousands of unique TCRB clonotypes, whereas blood samples yielded approximately 90,000.

Recombination linked TRBV11-1 to TRBJ2-7; 9 central bases correspond to TRBD1. Sample: thymocytes. The sequence was obtained from a boy younger than two with a congenital heart defect. Donor details come from another sample of the same person, matched by shared clones. The nucleotide sequence reads as follows: TGTGCCAGCAGCTCGAGGACAGGGGTCCCCACCGAGCAGTACTTC. Its coded protein is CASSSRTGVPTEQYF.